This TCR beta chain was recorded in a study of response to subunit inactivated influenza vaccine. Trimming took off 4 bases at V and 0 bases at J, with 12 bases between the two ends. The length of the CDR3 is 15 residues. Each CDR3 protein gets one entry after TCRdb re-called the RT-PCR reads with MiXCR. Of about 180,000 distinct CDR3 sequences listed, around 9.2% are singletons. This clonotype came up many times. The source was non-naive T cells sorted from PBMCs, collected on the day of vaccination. The origin of this receptor is a man between 45 and 60 years old who received an inactivated influenza vaccine. The chain links TRBV12-3 or TRBV12-4 to TRBJ1-1; the D is unclear. This CDR3 is CASSWELGMNTEAFF. The CDR3 bases are TGTGCCAGCAGTTGGGAGTTGGGAATGAACACTGAAGCTTTCTTT.